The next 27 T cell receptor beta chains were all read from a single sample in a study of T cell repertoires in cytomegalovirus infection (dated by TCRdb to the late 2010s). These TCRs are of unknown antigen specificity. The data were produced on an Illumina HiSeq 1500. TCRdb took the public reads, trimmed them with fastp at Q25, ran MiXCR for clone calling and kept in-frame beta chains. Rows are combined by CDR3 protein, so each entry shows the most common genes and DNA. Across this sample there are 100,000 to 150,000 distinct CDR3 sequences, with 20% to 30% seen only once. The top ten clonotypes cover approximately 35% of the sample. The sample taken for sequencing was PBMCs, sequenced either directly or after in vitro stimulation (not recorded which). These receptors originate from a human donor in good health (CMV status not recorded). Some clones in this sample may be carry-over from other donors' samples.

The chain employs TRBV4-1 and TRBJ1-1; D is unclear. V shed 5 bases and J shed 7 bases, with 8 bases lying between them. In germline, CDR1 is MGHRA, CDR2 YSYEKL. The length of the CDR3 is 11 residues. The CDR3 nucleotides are TGCGCCAGCAGCGAAGCGGGTGAAGCTTTCTTT. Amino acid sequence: CASSEAGEAFF.

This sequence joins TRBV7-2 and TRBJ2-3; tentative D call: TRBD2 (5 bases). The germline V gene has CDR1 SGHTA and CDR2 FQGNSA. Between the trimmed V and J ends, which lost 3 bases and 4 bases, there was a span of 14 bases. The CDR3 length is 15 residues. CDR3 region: CASSFSRGFADTQYF. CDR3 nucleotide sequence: TGTGCCAGCAGCTTCAGTCGAGGGTTCGCAGATACGCAGTATTTT.

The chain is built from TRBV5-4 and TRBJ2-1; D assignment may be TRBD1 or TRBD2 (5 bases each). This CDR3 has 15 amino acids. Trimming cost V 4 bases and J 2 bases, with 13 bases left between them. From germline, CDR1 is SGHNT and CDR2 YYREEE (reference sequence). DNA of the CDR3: TGTGCCAGCAGCCCGGGACGGTCGCCCTACAATGAGCAGTTCTTC. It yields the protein CASSPGRSPYNEQFF.

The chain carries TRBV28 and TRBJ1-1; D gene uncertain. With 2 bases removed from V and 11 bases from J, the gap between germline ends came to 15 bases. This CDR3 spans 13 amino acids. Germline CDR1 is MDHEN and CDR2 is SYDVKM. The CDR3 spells CASSLLLNMEAFF. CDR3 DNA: TGTGCCAGCAGTTTACTCCTGAACATGGAGGCTTTCTTT.

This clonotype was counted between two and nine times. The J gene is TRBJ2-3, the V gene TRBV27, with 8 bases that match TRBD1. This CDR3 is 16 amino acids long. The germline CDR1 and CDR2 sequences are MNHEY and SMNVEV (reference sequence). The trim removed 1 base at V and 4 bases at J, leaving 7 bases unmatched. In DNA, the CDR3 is TGTGCCAGCAGTTTATTCCCGACAGGGGCCGCAGATACGCAGTATTTT. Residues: CASSLFPTGAADTQYF.

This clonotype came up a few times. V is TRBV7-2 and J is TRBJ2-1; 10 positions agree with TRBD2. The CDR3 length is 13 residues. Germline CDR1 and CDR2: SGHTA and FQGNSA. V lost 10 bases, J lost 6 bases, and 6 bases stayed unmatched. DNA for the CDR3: TGTGCCACCTCTCTAGCGGGAGTCAATGAGCAGTTCTTC. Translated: CATSLAGVNEQFF.

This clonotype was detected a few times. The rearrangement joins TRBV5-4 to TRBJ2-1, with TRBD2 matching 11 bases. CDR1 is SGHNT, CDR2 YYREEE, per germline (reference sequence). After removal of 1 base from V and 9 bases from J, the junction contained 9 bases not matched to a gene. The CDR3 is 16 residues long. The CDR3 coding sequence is TGTGCCAGCAGCTTGTGGGGTAGCGGGAGGGTTAGTGAGCAGTTCTTC. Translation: CASSLWGSGRVSEQFF.

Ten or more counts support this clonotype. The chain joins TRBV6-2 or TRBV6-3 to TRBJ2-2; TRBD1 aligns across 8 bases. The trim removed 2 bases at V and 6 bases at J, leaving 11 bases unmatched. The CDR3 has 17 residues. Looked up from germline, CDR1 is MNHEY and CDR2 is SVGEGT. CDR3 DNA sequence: TGTGCCAGCAGTTACCGACGGACAGGGTTTATCCCCGGGGAGCTGTTTTTT. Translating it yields CASSYRRTGFIPGELFF.

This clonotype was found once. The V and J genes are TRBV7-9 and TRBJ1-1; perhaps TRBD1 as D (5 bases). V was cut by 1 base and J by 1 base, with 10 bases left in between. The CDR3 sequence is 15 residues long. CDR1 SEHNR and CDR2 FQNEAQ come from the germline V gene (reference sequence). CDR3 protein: CASSLGQGENTEAFF. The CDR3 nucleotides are TGTGCCAGCAGCTTAGGCCAGGGCGAGAACACTGAAGCTTTCTTT.

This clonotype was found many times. In nucleotides, the CDR3 is TGTGCCACCAGAGGGGCACCGGGAGGGTACTACAATGAGCAGTTCTTC. It yields the protein CATRGAPGGYYNEQFF. The chain joins TRBV15 to TRBJ2-1, with TRBD2 matching over 8 bases. Germline CDR1 and CDR2: LNHNV and YYDKDF (reference sequence). The CDR3 length is 16 residues. V lost 6 bases and J lost 3; bases outside the gene matches: 10.

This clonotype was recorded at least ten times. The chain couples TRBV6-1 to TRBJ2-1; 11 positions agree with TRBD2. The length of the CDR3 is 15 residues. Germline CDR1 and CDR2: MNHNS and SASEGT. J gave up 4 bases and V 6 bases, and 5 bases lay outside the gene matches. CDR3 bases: TGTGCCAGCAGCACCGGGACTAGCGGATACAATGAGCAGTTCTTC. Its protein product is CASSTGTSGYNEQFF.

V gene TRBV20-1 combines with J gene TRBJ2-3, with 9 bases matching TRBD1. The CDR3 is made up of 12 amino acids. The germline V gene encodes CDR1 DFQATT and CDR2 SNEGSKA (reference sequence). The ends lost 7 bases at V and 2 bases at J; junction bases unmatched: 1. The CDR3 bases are TGCAGTGGGGACAGGGACACAGATACGCAGTATTTT. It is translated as CSGDRDTDTQYF.

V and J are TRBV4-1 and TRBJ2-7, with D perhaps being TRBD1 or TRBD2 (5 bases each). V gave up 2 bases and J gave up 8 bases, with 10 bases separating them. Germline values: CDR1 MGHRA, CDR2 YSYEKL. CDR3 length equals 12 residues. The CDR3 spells CASSQLGVQQYF. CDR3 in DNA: TGCGCCAGCAGCCAATTGGGGGTACAGCAGTACTTC.

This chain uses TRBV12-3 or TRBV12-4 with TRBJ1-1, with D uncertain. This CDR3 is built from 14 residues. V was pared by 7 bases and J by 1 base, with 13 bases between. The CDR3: CASTRAPGNTEAFF. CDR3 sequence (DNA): TGTGCCAGCACAAGGGCCCCAGGGAACACTGAAGCTTTCTTT.

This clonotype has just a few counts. CDR3 in DNA: TGTGCCAGTACCTCGAAGGGAATCGGGGCTGGTTACCCTTATGGCTACACCTTC. Amino acids: CASTSKGIGAGYPYGYTF. The genes are TRBV19 and TRBJ1-2; D might be TRBD1 (5 bases). This CDR3 spans 18 amino acids. Trimming shortened V by 7 bases and J by 5 bases, and 29 bases separated the two germline ends. Germline lookup yields CDR1 LNHDA and CDR2 SQIVND (reference sequence).

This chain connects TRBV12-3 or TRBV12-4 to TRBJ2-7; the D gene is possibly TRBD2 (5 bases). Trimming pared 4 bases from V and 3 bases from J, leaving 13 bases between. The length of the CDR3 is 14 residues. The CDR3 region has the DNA TGTGCCAGCAGTTCCCGGCGGGTCGGCTACGAGCAGTACTTC. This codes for CASSSRRVGYEQYF.

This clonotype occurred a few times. The CDR3: CASSRQGGDNEQFF. The CDR3 DNA follows: TGTGCCAGCAGCCGCCAAGGGGGTGACAATGAGCAGTTCTTC. The chain joins TRBV7-9 to TRBJ2-1; the D gene is possibly TRBD1 (6 bases). The CDR3 loop spans 14 amino acids. Germline V CDR1 and CDR2: SEHNR, FQNEAQ (reference sequence). Trimming took 5 bases from V and 5 from J, leaving 13 bases between them.

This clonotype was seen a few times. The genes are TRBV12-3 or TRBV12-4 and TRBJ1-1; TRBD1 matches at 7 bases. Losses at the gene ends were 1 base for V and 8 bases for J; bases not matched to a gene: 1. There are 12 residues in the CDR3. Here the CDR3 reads CASSLGDSEAFF. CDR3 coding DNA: TGTGCCAGCAGTTTAGGGGACAGCGAAGCTTTCTTT.

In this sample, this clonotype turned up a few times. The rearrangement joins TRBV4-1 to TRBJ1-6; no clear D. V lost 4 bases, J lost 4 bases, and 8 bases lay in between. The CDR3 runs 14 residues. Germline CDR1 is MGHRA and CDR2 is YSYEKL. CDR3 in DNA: TGCGCCAGCAGCCCCGCTGGGTATAATTCACCCCTCCACTTT. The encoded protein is CASSPAGYNSPLHF.

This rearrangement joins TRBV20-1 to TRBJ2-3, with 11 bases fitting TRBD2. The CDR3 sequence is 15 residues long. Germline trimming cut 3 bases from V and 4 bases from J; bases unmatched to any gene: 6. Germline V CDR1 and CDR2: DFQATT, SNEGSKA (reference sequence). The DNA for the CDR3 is TGCAGTGCTAGCGTACTAGCGGGAGTCTCAGATACGCAGTATTTT. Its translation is CSASVLAGVSDTQYF.

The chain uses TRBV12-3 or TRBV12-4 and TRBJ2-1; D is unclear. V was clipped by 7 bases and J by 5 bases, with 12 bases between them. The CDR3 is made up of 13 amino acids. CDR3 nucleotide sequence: TGTGCCAGCACCCCGACACGTAACAATGAGCAGTTCTTC. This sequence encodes CASTPTRNNEQFF.

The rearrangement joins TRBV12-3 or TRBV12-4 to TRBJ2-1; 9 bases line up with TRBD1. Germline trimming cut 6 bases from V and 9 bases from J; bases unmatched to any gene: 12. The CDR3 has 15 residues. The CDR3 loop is CASRGTGQQYSEQFF. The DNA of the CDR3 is TGTGCCAGCAGGGGGACAGGGCAACAATATAGTGAGCAGTTCTTC.

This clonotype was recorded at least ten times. The CDR3 coding sequence is TGTGCCAGCAGCTTACCTCACCTAGCGGGAGGGCCTCGTCGGGACAATGAGCAGTTCTTC. Translated, it gives CASSLPHLAGGPRRDNEQFF. The chain couples TRBV7-2 to TRBJ2-1; TRBD2 agrees at 12 bases. Germline lookup yields CDR1 SGHTA and CDR2 FQGNSA. This CDR3 contains 20 residues. V shed 2 bases, J shed 5 bases, and the junction held 16 bases outside the gene matches.

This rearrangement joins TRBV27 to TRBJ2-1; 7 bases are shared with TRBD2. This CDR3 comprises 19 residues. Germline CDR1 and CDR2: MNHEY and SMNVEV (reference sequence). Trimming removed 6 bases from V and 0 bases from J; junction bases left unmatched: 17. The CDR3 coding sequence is TGTGCCAGCAGACCGGGAGGCGAGTTCCCACCTAGCTCCTACAATGAGCAGTTCTTC. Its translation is CASRPGGEFPPSSYNEQFF.

DNA for the CDR3: TGTGCCGGGGCTCGAGGGGGACTAAAATACAATGAGCAGTTCTTC. It translates to CAGARGGLKYNEQFF. The chain is built from TRBV6-1 and TRBJ2-1; D is perhaps TRBD2 (7 bases). Trimming pared 11 bases from V and 4 bases from J, leaving 21 bases between. The CDR3 has 15 residues. Germline CDR1 and CDR2: MNHNS and SASEGT.

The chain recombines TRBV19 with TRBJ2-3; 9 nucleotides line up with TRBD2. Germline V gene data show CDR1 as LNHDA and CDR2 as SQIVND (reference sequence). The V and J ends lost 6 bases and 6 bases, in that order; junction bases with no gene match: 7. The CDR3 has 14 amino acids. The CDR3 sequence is CASRDSGSGDTQYF. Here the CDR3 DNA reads TGTGCCAGTAGGGATAGCGGGAGTGGTGATACGCAGTATTTT.

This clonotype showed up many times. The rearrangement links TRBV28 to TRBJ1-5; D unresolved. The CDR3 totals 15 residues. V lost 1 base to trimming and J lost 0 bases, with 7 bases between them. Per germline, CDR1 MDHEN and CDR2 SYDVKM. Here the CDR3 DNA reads TGTGCCAGCAGTTTATTCGGGGATAGCAATCAGCCCCAGCATTTT. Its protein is CASSLFGDSNQPQHF.